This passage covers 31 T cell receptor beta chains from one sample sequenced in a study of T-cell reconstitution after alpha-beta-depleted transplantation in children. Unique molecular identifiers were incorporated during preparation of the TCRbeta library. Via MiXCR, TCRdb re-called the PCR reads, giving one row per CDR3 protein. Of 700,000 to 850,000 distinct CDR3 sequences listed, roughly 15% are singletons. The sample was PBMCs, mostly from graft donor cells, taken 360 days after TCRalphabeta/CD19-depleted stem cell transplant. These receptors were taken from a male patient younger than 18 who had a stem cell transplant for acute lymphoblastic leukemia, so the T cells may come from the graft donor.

CDR3 amino acids: CSVARWPYEQYF. The CDR3 nucleotides read TGCAGCGTTGCTAGGTGGCCTTACGAGCAGTACTTC. The chain is built from TRBV29-1 and TRBJ2-7, with D uncertain. Per the germline V gene, CDR1 is SQVTM and CDR2 is ANQGSEA. The V gene lost 4 bases and the J gene lost 4 bases, with 11 bases spanning the gap. This CDR3 has 12 amino acids.

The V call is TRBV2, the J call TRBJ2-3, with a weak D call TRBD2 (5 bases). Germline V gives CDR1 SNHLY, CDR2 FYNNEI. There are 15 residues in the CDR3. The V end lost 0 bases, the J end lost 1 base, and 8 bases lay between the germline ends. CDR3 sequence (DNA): TGTGCCAGCAGTGAAGCGGGAGTACGCACAGATACGCAGTATTTT. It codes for CASSEAGVRTDTQYF.

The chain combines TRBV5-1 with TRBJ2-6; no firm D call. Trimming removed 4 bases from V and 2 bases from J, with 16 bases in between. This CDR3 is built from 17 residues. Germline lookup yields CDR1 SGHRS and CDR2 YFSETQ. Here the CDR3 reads CASSPSRHSPGANVLTF. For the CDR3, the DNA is TGCGCCAGCAGCCCCTCTCGGCACAGCCCTGGGGCCAACGTCCTGACTTTC.

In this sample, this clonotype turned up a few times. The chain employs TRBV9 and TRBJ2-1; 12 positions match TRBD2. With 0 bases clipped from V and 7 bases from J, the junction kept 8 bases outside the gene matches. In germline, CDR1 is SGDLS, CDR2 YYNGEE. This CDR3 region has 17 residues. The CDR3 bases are TGTGCCAGCAGCGTAGCCCCGCTAGCGGGAGGGCGAAATGAGCAGTTCTTC. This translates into CASSVAPLAGGRNEQFF.

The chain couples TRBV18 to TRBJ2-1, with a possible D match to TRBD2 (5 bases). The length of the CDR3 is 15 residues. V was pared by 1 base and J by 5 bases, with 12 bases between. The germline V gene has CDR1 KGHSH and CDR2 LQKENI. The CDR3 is CASSPLERGDNEQFF. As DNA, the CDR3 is TGTGCCAGCTCACCACTAGAACGGGGTGACAATGAGCAGTTCTTC.

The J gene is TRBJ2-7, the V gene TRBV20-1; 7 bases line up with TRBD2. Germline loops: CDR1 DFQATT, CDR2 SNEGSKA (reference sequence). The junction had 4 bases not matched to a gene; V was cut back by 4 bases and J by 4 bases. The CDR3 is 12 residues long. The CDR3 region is CSATRGRYEQYF. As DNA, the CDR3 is TGCAGTGCTACCCGCGGGAGATACGAGCAGTACTTC.

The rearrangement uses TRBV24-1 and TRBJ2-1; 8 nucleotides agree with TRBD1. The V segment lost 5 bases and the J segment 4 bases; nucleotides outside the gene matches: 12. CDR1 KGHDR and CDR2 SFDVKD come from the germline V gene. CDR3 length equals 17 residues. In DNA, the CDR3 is TGTGCCACCAGTGGCCCCCGGGGTGACAGGGGATACAATGAGCAGTTCTTC. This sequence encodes CATSGPRGDRGYNEQFF.

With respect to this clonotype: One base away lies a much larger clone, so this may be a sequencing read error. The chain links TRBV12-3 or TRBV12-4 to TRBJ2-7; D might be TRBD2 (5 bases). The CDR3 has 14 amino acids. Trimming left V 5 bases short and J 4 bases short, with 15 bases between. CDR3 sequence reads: CASSIRGSEYEQYF. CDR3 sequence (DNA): TGTGCCAGCAGTATCCGAGGGTCAGAGTACGAGCAGTACTTC.

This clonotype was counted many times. The CDR3 region has the DNA TGTGCCAGCAGTAACCTTACCTACGAGCAGTACTTC. It specifies CASSNLTYEQYF. The chain has TRBV12-3 or TRBV12-4 and TRBJ2-7; D is ambiguous. V dropped 5 bases and J dropped 2 bases, with 7 bases sitting between them. This CDR3 region has 12 residues.

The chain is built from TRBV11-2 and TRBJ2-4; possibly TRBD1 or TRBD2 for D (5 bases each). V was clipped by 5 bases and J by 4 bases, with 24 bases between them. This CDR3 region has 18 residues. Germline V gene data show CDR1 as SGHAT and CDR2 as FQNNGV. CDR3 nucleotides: TGTGCCAGCAGCCCTCCGGGGCCTACCCTCTACCTGAAAAACATTCAGTACTTC. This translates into CASSPPGPTLYLKNIQYF. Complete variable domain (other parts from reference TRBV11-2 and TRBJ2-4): EAGVAQSPRYKIIEKRQSVAFWCNPISGHATLYWYQQILGQGPKLLIQFQNNGVVDDSQLPKDRFSAERLKGVDSTLKIQPAKLEDSAVYLCASSPPGPTLYLKNIQYFGAGTRLSVL.

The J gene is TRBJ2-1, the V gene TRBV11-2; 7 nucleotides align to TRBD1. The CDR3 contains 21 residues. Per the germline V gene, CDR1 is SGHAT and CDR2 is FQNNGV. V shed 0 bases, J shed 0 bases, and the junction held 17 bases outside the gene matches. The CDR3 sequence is CASSLDMASRFWDSSYNEQFF. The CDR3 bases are TGTGCCAGCAGCTTAGATATGGCATCGCGGTTCTGGGACAGCTCCTACAATGAGCAGTTCTTC.

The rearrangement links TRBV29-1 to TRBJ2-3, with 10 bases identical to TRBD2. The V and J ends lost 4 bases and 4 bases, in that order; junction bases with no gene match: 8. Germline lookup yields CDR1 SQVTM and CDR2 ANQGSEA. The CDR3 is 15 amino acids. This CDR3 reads CSVVGGLAESDTQYF. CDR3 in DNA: TGCAGCGTTGTTGGAGGACTAGCGGAGTCAGATACGCAGTATTTT.

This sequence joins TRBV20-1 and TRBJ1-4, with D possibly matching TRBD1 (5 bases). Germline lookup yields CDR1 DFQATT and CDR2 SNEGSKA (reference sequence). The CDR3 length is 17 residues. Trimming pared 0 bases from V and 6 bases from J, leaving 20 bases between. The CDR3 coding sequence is TGCAGTGCTAGAGATGTCCTGGGGGAGCATTTTGATGAAAAACTGTTTTTT. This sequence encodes CSARDVLGEHFDEKLFF.

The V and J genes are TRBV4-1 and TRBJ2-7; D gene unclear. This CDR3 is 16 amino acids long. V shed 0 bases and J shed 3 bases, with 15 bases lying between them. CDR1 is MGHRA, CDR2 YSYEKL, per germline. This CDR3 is CASSQDQTRSHYEQYF. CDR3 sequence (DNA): TGCGCCAGCAGCCAAGATCAGACGCGGTCACACTACGAGCAGTACTTC.

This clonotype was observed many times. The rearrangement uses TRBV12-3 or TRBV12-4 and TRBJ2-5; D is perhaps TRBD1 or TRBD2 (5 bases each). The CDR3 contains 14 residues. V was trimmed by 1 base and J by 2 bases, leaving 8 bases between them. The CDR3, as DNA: TGTGCCAGCAGTTTAGGGGGCGGGCAAGAGACCCAGTACTTC. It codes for CASSLGGGQETQYF.

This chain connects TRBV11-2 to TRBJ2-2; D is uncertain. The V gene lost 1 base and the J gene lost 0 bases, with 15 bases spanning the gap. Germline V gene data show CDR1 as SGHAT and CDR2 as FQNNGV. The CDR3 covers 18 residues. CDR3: CASSLVFGRPANTGELFF. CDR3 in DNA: TGTGCCAGCAGCTTAGTATTCGGCCGGCCCGCGAACACCGGGGAGCTGTTTTTT.

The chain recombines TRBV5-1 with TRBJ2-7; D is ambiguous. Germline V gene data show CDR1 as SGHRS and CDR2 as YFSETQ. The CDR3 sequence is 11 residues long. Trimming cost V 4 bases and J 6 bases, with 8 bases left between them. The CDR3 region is CASSLNREQYF. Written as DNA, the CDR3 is TGCGCCAGCAGCCTAAACCGCGAGCAGTACTTC.

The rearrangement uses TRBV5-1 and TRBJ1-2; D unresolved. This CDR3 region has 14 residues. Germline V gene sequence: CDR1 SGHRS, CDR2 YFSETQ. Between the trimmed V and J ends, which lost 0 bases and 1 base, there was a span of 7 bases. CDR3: CASSLEAVNYGYTF. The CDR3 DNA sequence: TGCGCCAGCAGCTTGGAAGCTGTTAACTATGGCTACACCTTC.

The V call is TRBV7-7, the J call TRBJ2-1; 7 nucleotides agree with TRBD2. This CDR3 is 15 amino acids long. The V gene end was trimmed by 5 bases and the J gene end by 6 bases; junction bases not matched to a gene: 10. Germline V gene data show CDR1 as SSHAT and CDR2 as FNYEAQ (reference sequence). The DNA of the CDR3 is TGTGCCAGCAGCCCTCAATTACCGGGAGGCAATGAGCAGTTCTTC. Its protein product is CASSPQLPGGNEQFF.

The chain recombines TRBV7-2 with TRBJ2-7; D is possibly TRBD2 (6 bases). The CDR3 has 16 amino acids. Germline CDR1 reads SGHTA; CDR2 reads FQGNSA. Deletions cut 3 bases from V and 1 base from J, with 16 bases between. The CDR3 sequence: CASSFGLLAWSYEQYF. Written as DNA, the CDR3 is TGTGCCAGCAGCTTTGGATTGCTAGCGTGGTCCTACGAGCAGTACTTC.

CDR3 protein: CASSLTDRGLHEQYF. The CDR3 DNA is TGTGCCAGCAGCTTAACCGACAGGGGGCTACACGAGCAGTACTTC. J is TRBJ2-7 and V is TRBV7-8; 10 bases match TRBD1. The trim removed 2 bases at V and 5 bases at J, leaving 6 bases unmatched. Per the germline V gene, CDR1 is SGHVS and CDR2 is FQNEAQ. The CDR3 runs to 15 residues.

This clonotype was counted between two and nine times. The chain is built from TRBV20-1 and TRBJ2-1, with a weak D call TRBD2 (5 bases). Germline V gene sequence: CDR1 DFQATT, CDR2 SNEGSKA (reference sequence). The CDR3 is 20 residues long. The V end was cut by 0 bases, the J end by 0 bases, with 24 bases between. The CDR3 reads CSARDLAASSGKGSYNEQFF. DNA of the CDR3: TGCAGTGCTAGAGATCTGGCGGCTAGCTCTGGAAAAGGCTCCTACAATGAGCAGTTCTTC.

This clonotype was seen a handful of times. The DNA for the CDR3 is TGTGCCAGCAGCCCCTATTTGCCCCCCAGGGATACGCAGTATTTT. Translating gives CASSPYLPPRDTQYF. The J gene is TRBJ2-3, the V gene TRBV12-3 or TRBV12-4, with no clear D. The CDR3 runs to 15 residues. The V gene lost 6 bases and the J gene lost 6 bases, with 19 bases spanning the gap.

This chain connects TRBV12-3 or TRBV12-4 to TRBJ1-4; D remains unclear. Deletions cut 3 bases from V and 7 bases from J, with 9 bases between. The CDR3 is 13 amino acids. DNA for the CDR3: TGTGCCAGCAGTTTCGCCTCAGTTGAAAAACTGTTTTTT. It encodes CASSFASVEKLFF.

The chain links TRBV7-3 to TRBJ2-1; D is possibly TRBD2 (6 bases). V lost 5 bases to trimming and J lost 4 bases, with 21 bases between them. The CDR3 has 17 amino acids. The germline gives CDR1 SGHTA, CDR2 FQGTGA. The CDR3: CASSPAGGTPRYNEQFF. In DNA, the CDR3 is TGTGCCAGCAGCCCAGCTGGCGGGACTCCCAGATACAATGAGCAGTTCTTC.

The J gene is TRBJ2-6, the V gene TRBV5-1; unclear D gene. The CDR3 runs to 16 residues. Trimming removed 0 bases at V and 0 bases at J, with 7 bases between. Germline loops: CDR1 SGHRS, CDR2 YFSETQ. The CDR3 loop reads CASSLALSSGANVLTF. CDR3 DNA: TGCGCCAGCAGCTTGGCCCTCTCCTCTGGGGCCAACGTCCTGACTTTC.

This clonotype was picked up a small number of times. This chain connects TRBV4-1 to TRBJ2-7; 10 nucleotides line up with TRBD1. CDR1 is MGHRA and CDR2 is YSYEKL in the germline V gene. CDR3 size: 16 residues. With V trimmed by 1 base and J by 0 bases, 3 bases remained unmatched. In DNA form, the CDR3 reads TGCGCCAGCAGCCAAGTCGGGACAGGGGACTCCTACGAGCAGTACTTC. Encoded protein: CASSQVGTGDSYEQYF.

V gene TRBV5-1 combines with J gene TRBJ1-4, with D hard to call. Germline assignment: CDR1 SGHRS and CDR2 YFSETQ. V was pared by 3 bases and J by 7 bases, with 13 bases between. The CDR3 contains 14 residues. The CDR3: CASSSGQAAEKLFF. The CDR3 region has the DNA TGCGCCAGCAGCTCCGGTCAAGCGGCTGAAAAACTGTTTTTT.

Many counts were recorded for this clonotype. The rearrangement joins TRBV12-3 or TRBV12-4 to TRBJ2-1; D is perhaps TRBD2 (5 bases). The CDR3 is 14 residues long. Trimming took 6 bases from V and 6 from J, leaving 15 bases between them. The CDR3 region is CASSYPGRGNEQFF. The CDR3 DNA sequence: TGTGCCAGCAGCTATCCCGGACGGGGCAATGAGCAGTTCTTC.

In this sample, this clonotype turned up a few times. DNA of the CDR3: TGTGCCAGCAGCGCCGGGACAGGGAACAATCAGCCCCAGCATTTT. This translates into CASSAGTGNNQPQHF. This sequence joins TRBV5-6 and TRBJ1-5, with 9 bases fitting TRBD1. V trimming: 4 bases; J trimming: 3 bases; junction bases outside the gene matches: 5. In germline, CDR1 is SGHDT, CDR2 YYEEEE. This CDR3 is built from 15 residues.

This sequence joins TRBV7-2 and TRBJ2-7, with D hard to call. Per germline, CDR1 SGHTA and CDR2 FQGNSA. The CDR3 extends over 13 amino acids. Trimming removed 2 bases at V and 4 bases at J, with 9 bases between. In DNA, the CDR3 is TGTGCCAGCAGCTTATTAAAAGGATACGAGCAGTACTTC. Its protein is CASSLLKGYEQYF.